A selection of T cell receptor beta chains follows, all from one sample in a study of OX40 agonist ivuxolimab in advanced cancers. Sequenced by immunoSEQ multiplex PCR; TCRdb stores in-frame clones only, minus some. In the table there are about 80,000 clones, approximately 84% of which are singletons. The material sequenced was CD4+ or CD8+ T cells sorted from blood, taken in a trial of the OX40 agonist ivuxolimab. The receptors were sampled from an adult with an advanced solid tumor such as melanoma, head and neck, liver or kidney cancer. Each CDR3 is given with its conserved first and last residue. Fields, in order: clone size, D gene, V gene, J gene, CDR3 DNA, CDR3 protein. A D gene is named only where the DNA matches it firmly. A clone size is listed for some rows: how often the clone was seen (once, few, many), or a class if it is expanded.

NA	TRBD2	TRBV6-1	TRBJ2-1	TGTGCCAGCCCTGGACTAGCGGGAGTAAATGAGCAGTTCTTC	CASPGLAGVNEQFF
NA	NA	TRBV6-1	TRBJ1-2	TGTGCCAGCAGTGAAGACTTGGTTGTCAAGGGGCAGAACTATGGCTACACCTTC	CASSEDLVVKGQNYGYTF
NA	NA	TRBV7-2	TRBJ1-2	TGTGCCAGCAGCTTACCAGTAGTGGTTCATGGCTACACCTTC	CASSLPVVVHGYTF
NA	NA	TRBV7-9	TRBJ1-3	TGTGCCAGCAGTCGAAACACCATATATTTT	CASSRNTIYF
NA	TRBD1	TRBV19	TRBJ2-1	TGTGCCAGTAGTCTTTTAGGGACAGGGAAAAACAATGAGCAGTTCTTC	CASSLLGTGKNNEQFF
NA	TRBD1	TRBV5-4	TRBJ1-2	TGCGCCAGCAGCCAGGTTCCGGGACAGACCTCGGGGGGCTACACCTTC	CASSQVPGQTSGGYTF
NA	NA	TRBV14	TRBJ1-1	TGTGCCAGCAGCCAATTCCGGGGAAGTTGGAACACTGAAGCTTTCTTT	CASSQFRGSWNTEAFF
once	TRBD1	TRBV7-9	TRBJ1-1	TGTGCCAGCAGCACGACAGGGTCCACTGAAGCTTTCTTT	CASSTTGSTEAFF
NA	NA	TRBV11-2	TRBJ1-1	TGTGCCAGCAGCTTAGTAGGGGACACTGAAGCTTTCTTT	CASSLVGDTEAFF
NA	TRBD2	TRBV14	TRBJ2-3	TGTGCCAGCAGCCCTCACCCGGGACTAGCGGGCCGCCCAGATACGCAGTATTTT	CASSPHPGLAGRPDTQYF
NA	NA	TRBV5-1	TRBJ2-1	TGCGCCAGCAGCTCGACTCCCAGCTCCTACAATGAGCAGTTCTTC	CASSSTPSSYNEQFF
NA	NA	TRBV18	TRBJ1-2	TGTGCCAGCTCACCAGGCGGGGCCTATGGCTACACCTTC	CASSPGGAYGYTF
NA	NA	TRBV6-5	TRBJ1-1	TGTGCCAGCAGTTGGTTAGGGGAGAACACTGAAGCTTTCTTT	CASSWLGENTEAFF
NA	NA	TRBV4-1	TRBJ2-1	TGCGCCAGCAGCCAAGCAGAGAGCCTGCTACCAAGGATCTACAATGAGCAGTTCTTC	CASSQAESLLPRIYNEQFF
once	TRBD1	TRBV29-1	TRBJ2-1	TGCAGCGTCGGAAGGGCGACAGGGGGCTCCTACAATGAGCAGTTCTTC	CSVGRATGGSYNEQFF
NA	NA	TRBV6-5	TRBJ1-2	TGTGCCAGCAGTTCCCTTTCTAACTATGGCTACACCTTC	CASSSLSNYGYTF
NA	NA	TRBV5-1	TRBJ1-1	TGCGCCAGCAGCTTGGCAGGGATCCTAATCACTGAAGCTTTCTTT	CASSLAGILITEAFF
NA	NA	TRBV19	TRBJ1-4	TGTGCCACCTCTGCTGGTGTGACGGCTAATGAAAAACTGTTTTTT	CATSAGVTANEKLFF
NA	TRBD1	TRBV5-1	TRBJ2-7	TGCGCCAGCAGACCTGGGACAGGGGGCGACGAGCAGTACTTC	CASRPGTGGDEQYF
NA	TRBD1	TRBV10-2	TRBJ2-4	TGCGCCAGCAGTACTGGACAGGGAATTCAGTACTTC	CASSTGQGIQYF